This entry lists 28 T cell receptor beta chains sequenced from one sample in a study of blood T cell repertoires in COVID-19. Using immunoSEQ multiplex PCR, the repertoire was profiled, and TCRdb retains in-frame clones only, with some absent. The sample has about 230,000 clones, 65% to 85% seen once. What was sequenced was peripheral blood. The receptors originated from a man aged 50 to 59 with active or convalescent COVID-19.

This chain uses TRBV7-9 with TRBJ2-7; tentatively, D is TRBD2 (5 bases). V dropped 0 bases and J dropped 3 bases, with 9 bases sitting between them. The CDR3 has 14 amino acids. Germline-derived CDR1 and CDR2 are SEHNR and FQNEAQ (reference sequence). Here the CDR3 DNA reads TGTGCCAGCAGCTTAGCCGGGGTGAGCTACGAGCAGTACTTC. Its protein product is CASSLAGVSYEQYF.

The chain carries TRBV6-5 and TRBJ2-7; the D is unclear. The germline gives CDR1 MNHEY, CDR2 SVGAGI. This CDR3 contains 12 residues. V was trimmed by 0 bases and J by 4 bases, leaving 4 bases between them. CDR3 in amino acids: CASSYSRYEQYF. The CDR3 nucleotides are TGTGCCAGCAGTTACTCGAGATACGAGCAGTACTTC.

This chain uses TRBV24-1 with TRBJ1-2; TRBD1 matches at 7 bases. The CDR3 extends over 16 amino acids. With 3 bases clipped from V and 3 bases from J, the junction kept 9 bases outside the gene matches. Germline CDR1 KGHDR, CDR2 SFDVKD. CDR3 amino acids: CATSDPRAGQDYGYTF. As DNA, the CDR3 is TGTGCCACCAGTGATCCCCGCGCCGGACAGGACTATGGCTACACCTTC.

This chain connects TRBV6-2 or TRBV6-3 to TRBJ1-1; no definite D call. The CDR3 loop spans 14 amino acids. V was pared by 0 bases and J by 0 bases, with 5 bases between. In germline, CDR1 is MNHEY, CDR2 SVGEGT. The CDR3 bases are TGTGCCAGCAGTTACTCGCGAATGAACACTGAAGCTTTCTTT. It encodes CASSYSRMNTEAFF.

This clone has more than one count but fewer than ten. This sequence joins TRBV3-1 (or the pseudogene TRBV3-2) and TRBJ1-2; TRBD1 matches 7 bases. The CDR3 is 15 amino acids. V was clipped by 3 bases and J by 1 base; unmatched bases: 5. In germline, CDR1 is LGHDT, CDR2 YNNKEL (reference sequence). DNA for the CDR3: TGTGCCAGCAGCCATCAAGGGGGCGGTAACTATGGCTACACCTTC. Translating gives CASSHQGGGNYGYTF.

V usage is TRBV9 and J usage is TRBJ1-3; possible D gene TRBD1, 5 bases. Trimming cost V 3 bases and J 0 bases, with 13 bases left between them. The CDR3 has 16 amino acids. Germline lookup yields CDR1 SGDLS and CDR2 YYNGEE. The CDR3 region is CASSGGLWASGNTIYF. CDR3 sequence (DNA): TGTGCCAGCAGCGGGGGCCTGTGGGCCTCTGGAAACACCATATATTTT.

The V call is TRBV9, the J call TRBJ1-5; possibly TRBD1 for D (6 bases). Deletions cut 3 bases from V and 9 bases from J, with 13 bases between. The CDR3 extends over 13 amino acids. The germline gives CDR1 SGDLS, CDR2 YYNGEE. CDR3 protein: CASSDGGEAPQHF. CDR3 coding DNA: TGTGCCAGCAGCGATGGGGGCGAGGCGCCCCAGCATTTT.

This clone was observed a few times. This chain joins TRBV5-1 and TRBJ1-1, with 9 bases that match TRBD1. CDR1 is SGHRS, CDR2 YFSETQ, per germline. V shed 0 bases and J 6 bases; nucleotides not matched to a gene: 6. The CDR3 length is 15 residues. Here the CDR3 DNA reads TGCGCCAGCAGCTTGGCTATACAGGGGGCGGCTGAAGCTTTCTTT. This gives the protein CASSLAIQGAAEAFF.

V usage is TRBV27 and J usage is TRBJ2-3; TRBD2 agrees at 7 bases. The CDR3 is 14 amino acids. V lost 0 bases to trimming and J lost 9 bases; unmatched junction nucleotides: 6. CDR1 and CDR2 (germline): MNHEY, SMNVEV (reference sequence). The CDR3 loop is CASSLSPGGGTQYF. The CDR3 DNA reads as TGTGCCAGCAGTTTATCGCCGGGCGGGGGAACGCAGTATTTT.

The J gene is TRBJ1-1, the V gene TRBV27; 12 nucleotides line up with TRBD1. Unmatched junction bases numbered 12, after V lost 10 bases and J lost 0 bases. The CDR3 has 17 amino acids. The V gene's germline CDR1 is MNHEY and CDR2 SMNVEV (reference sequence). CDR3 protein: CATEKTGTGGMNTEAFF. Written as DNA, the CDR3 is TGTGCCACCGAGAAGACCGGGACAGGGGGCATGAACACTGAAGCTTTCTTT.

This chain connects TRBV4-2 to TRBJ1-3; maybe TRBD1 (6 bases). This CDR3 has 16 amino acids. The V end lost 0 bases, the J end lost 4 bases, and 13 bases lay between the germline ends. Germline V CDR1 and CDR2: LGHNA, YNFKEQ. Here the CDR3 DNA reads TGTGCCAGCAGCCAAGAAGAAGGGGGTTCCGGAAACACCATATATTTT. Translated: CASSQEEGGSGNTIYF.

V and J are TRBV19 and TRBJ1-6; 7 nucleotides line up with TRBD1. This CDR3 is built from 13 residues. CDR1 LNHDA and CDR2 SQIVND come from the germline V gene (reference sequence). With V trimmed by 9 bases and J by 7 bases, 6 bases remained unmatched. The CDR3 DNA follows: TGTGCCAGCCGGCTACAGGGGAATTCACCCCTCCACTTT. This translates into CASRLQGNSPLHF.

As to this clone: Within the sample, other DNA sequences also encode this same CDR3. The J gene is TRBJ1-1, the V gene TRBV2; the match to TRBD1 covers 7 bases. V lost 6 bases, J lost 1 base, and 5 bases stayed unmatched. Germline assignment: CDR1 SNHLY and CDR2 FYNNEI. This CDR3 has 14 residues. As DNA, the CDR3 is TGTGCCAGCAGCGTCGGGACAGCGAACACTGAAGCTTTCTTT. Residues: CASSVGTANTEAFF.

The rearrangement joins TRBV6-4 to TRBJ1-2; D is unresolved. V was clipped by 0 bases and J by 5 bases, with 4 bases between them. The length of the CDR3 is 12 residues. Germline CDR1 and CDR2: MRHNA and SNTAGT. Here the CDR3 reads CASSDSGYGYTF. The CDR3 bases are TGTGCCAGCAGTGACTCCGGGTATGGCTACACCTTC.

The chain links TRBV7-2 to TRBJ1-1; D uncertain. Between the trimmed V and J ends, which lost 5 bases and 1 base, there was a span of 8 bases. The germline CDR1 and CDR2 sequences are SGHTA and FQGNSA. This CDR3 has 13 amino acids. CDR3 region: CASSPPGNTEAFF. The CDR3 nucleotides are TGTGCCAGCAGCCCACCGGGGAACACTGAAGCTTTCTTT.

The chain links TRBV12-3 or TRBV12-4 to TRBJ1-2, with unresolved D. CDR3 size: 13 residues. V gave up 6 bases and J gave up 2 bases, with 10 bases separating them. CDR3 residues: CASSSISNYGYTF. CDR3 sequence (DNA): TGTGCCAGCAGCTCTATAAGCAACTATGGCTACACCTTC.

CDR3 bases: TGTGCCAGCAGTTTTAGCCTCAATTTTCTAGAGACCCAGTACTTC. This translates into CASSFSLNFLETQYF. V usage is TRBV6-5 and J usage is TRBJ2-5, with D unresolved. The germline CDR1 and CDR2 sequences are MNHEY and SVGAGI. The CDR3 loop spans 15 amino acids. V gave up 4 bases and J gave up 4 bases, with 16 bases separating them.

The chain carries TRBV5-1 and TRBJ2-7; possible D gene TRBD2, 5 bases. The V gene's germline CDR1 is SGHRS and CDR2 YFSETQ. The CDR3 spans 13 residues. The CDR3 DNA follows: TGCGCAACCCGAAGGACTGACGAATACGAGCAGTACTTC. Translation: CATRRTDEYEQYF.

DNA for the CDR3: TGTGCCAGCAGCCGACAAGGGACAGGGGATCTCACTGAAGCTTTCTTT. Protein sequence: CASSRQGTGDLTEAFF. This chain links TRBV5-4 with TRBJ1-1; TRBD1 matches at 10 bases. The CDR3 covers 16 residues. From germline, CDR1 is SGHNT and CDR2 YYREEE (reference sequence). V lost 4 bases, J lost 4 bases, and 10 bases stayed unmatched. Based on the CDR3 plus reference TRBV5-4 and TRBJ1-1, the full variable domain is ETGVTQSPTHLIKTRGQQVTLRCSSQSGHNTVSWYQQALGQGPQFIFQYYREEENGRGNFPPRFSGLQFPNYSSELNVNALELDDSALYLCASSRQGTGDLTEAFFGQGTRLTVV.

The chain recombines TRBV3-1 (or the pseudogene TRBV3-2) with TRBJ1-2; TRBD1 matches 11 bases. The CDR3 totals 15 residues. Germline values: CDR1 LGHDT, CDR2 YNNKEL (reference sequence). The V gene end was trimmed by 0 bases and the J gene end by 5 bases; junction bases not matched to a gene: 2. CDR3 region: CASSQDRDRGYGYTF. CDR3 DNA: TGTGCCAGCAGCCAAGATAGGGACAGGGGGTATGGCTACACCTTC.

This clone was seen just once. The V gene is TRBV6-5, the J gene TRBJ1-5; D is possibly TRBD1 (5 bases). Germline V gene data show CDR1 as MNHEY and CDR2 as SVGAGI. The CDR3 contains 13 residues. The V end lost 5 bases, the J end lost 3 bases, and 8 bases lay between the germline ends. DNA for the CDR3: TGTGCCAGCAGTATACAGGACAATCAGCCCCAGCATTTT. It codes for CASSIQDNQPQHF.

The chain carries TRBV4-2 and TRBJ2-3; 10 nucleotides align to TRBD2. Per germline, CDR1 LGHNA and CDR2 YNFKEQ. This CDR3 spans 16 amino acids. Trimming removed 1 base from V and 5 bases from J; junction bases left unmatched: 6. CDR3 region: CASSQAGSGGKDTQYF. For the CDR3, the DNA is TGTGCCAGCAGCCAAGCAGGTAGCGGGGGGAAAGATACGCAGTATTTT.

A word on this clone: In the same sample, other DNA sequences code for this CDR3. The CDR3 spells CASSLDMNTEAFF. CDR3 in DNA: TGCGCCAGCAGCTTGGACATGAACACTGAAGCTTTCTTT. V usage is TRBV5-1 and J usage is TRBJ1-1, with unresolved D. Germline CDR1 is SGHRS and CDR2 is YFSETQ. The CDR3 runs to 13 residues. V gave up 0 bases and J gave up 0 bases, with 3 bases separating them.

The V gene is TRBV5-1, the J gene TRBJ1-5, with 7 bases identical to TRBD1. With V trimmed by 10 bases and J by 10 bases, 17 bases remained unmatched. Germline CDR1 SGHRS, CDR2 YFSETQ. The CDR3 sequence is 14 residues long. Here the CDR3 DNA reads TGCGCCCTTTCCCCCGGACAGGACCGCCAACCCCAGCATTTT. It is translated as CALSPGQDRQPQHF.

This chain connects TRBV5-4 to TRBJ2-1; TRBD2 aligns across 7 bases. CDR3 length: 16 residues. Germline loops: CDR1 SGHNT, CDR2 YYREEE (reference sequence). Trimming at V came to 4 bases and at J to 2 bases, leaving 9 bases not matched to a gene. For the CDR3, the DNA is TGTGCCAGCAGCCCTGGGGGGGATCGGACCTACAATGAGCAGTTCTTC. It is translated as CASSPGGDRTYNEQFF.

The rearrangement joins TRBV9 to TRBJ2-2; D unclear. In germline, CDR1 is SGDLS, CDR2 YYNGEE. This CDR3 spans 14 amino acids. Trimming removed 4 bases from V and 4 bases from J, with 11 bases in between. The CDR3 is CASSRVSGTGELFF. CDR3 sequence (DNA): TGTGCCAGCAGCCGGGTATCGGGCACCGGGGAGCTGTTTTTT.

The V and J genes are TRBV19 and TRBJ2-1; 7 bases agree with TRBD2. The CDR3 length is 15 residues. Germline assignment: CDR1 LNHDA and CDR2 SQIVND (reference sequence). The V gene end was trimmed by 1 base and the J gene end by 4 bases; junction bases not matched to a gene: 4. CDR3 nucleotide sequence: TGTGCCAGTAGTATAGGGTCGCGGGGGTACAATGAGCAGTTCTTC. It specifies CASSIGSRGYNEQFF.

This chain links TRBV7-2 with TRBJ1-3; 7 nucleotides align to TRBD1. With V trimmed by 1 base and J by 4 bases, 10 bases remained unmatched. Germline V CDR1 and CDR2: SGHTA, FQGNSA. The CDR3 has 17 amino acids. The DNA of the CDR3 is TGTGCCAGCAGCTTAGATGGTCCAGGGGGAGCCGGAAACACCATATATTTT. Protein product: CASSLDGPGGAGNTIYF. The full variable domain, with the rest looked up from reference TRBV7-2 and TRBJ1-3, is GAGVSQSPSNKVTEKGKDVELRCDPISGHTALYWYRQSLGQGLEFLIYFQGNSAPDKSGLPSDRFSAERTGGSVSTLTIQRTQQEDSAVYLCASSLDGPGGAGNTIYFGEGSWLTVV.